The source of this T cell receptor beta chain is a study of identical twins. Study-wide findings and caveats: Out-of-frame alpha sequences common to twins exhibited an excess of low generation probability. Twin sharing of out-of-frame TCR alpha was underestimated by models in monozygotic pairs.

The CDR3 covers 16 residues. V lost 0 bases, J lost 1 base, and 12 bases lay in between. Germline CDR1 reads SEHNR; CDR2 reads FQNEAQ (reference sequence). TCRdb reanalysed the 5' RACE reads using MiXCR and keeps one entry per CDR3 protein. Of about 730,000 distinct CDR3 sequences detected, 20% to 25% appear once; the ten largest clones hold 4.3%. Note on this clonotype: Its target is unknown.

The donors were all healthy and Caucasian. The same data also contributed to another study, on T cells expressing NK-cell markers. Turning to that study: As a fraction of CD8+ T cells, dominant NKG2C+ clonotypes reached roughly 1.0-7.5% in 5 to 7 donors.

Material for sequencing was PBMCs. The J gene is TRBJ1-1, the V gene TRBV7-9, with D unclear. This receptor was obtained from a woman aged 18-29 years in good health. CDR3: CASSLAGRPENTEAFF. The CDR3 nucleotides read TGTGCCAGCAGCTTAGCTGGTCGACCCGAGAACACTGAAGCTTTCTTT.